A selection of T cell receptor beta chains follows, all from one sample in a study of beta chain features in type 1 diabetes. Here immunoSEQ multiplex PCR was the method, and the copy in TCRdb shows in-frame clones only, minus some. Here the sample spans fewer than 500,000 clones, roughly 13% being singletons. Sequenced: naive CD4+ T cells from blood. The receptors here all came from a man aged 25-45 years in good health. The CDR3 runs from the conserved cysteine through the conserved F or W. D genes are given only for firm matches. Not every row has a clone size; where given, it reads once, few, many or a size class.

D gene	clone size	V gene	J gene	CDR3 protein	CDR3 DNA
TRBD1	.	TRBV18	TRBJ2-1	CASSLEDRFNEQFF	TGTGCCAGCTCCTTAGAGGACAGGTTCAATGAGCAGTTCTTC
TRBD2	few	TRBV29-1	TRBJ2-1	CSVSREGRNEQFF	TGCAGCGTTTCGCGGGAGGGCCGTAATGAGCAGTTCTTC
.	.	TRBV14	TRBJ2-1	CASSQRTLGPEFF	TGTGCCAGCAGCCAAAGAACCCTCGGCCCTGAGTTCTTC
.	.	TRBV7-2	TRBJ1-1	CASSLVDTNTEAFF	TGTGCCAGCAGCTTAGTGGACACAAACACTGAAGCTTTCTTT
.	.	TRBV5-6	TRBJ2-3	CASSHARGSAPDTQYF	TGTGCCAGCAGCCATGCTAGGGGGAGCGCCCCAGATACGCAGTATTTT
.	.	TRBV9	TRBJ2-3	CASSVIGGTDTQYF	TGTGCCAGCAGCGTAATCGGGGGCACAGATACGCAGTATTTT
.	few	TRBV29-1	TRBJ2-3	CSVLTSRQYF	TGCAGCGTTCTCACTAGCCGGCAGTATTTT
.	few	TRBV18	TRBJ2-2	CASSASTGTTGELFF	TGTGCCAGCTCAGCTTCGACAGGGACTACCGGGGAGCTGTTTTTT
.	.	TRBV13	TRBJ2-1	CASSRIIYNEQFF	TGTGCCAGCAGCCGCATCATTTACAATGAGCAGTTCTTC
.	once	TRBV6-1	TRBJ2-4	CAISESRGSQSKNIQYF	TGTGCCATCAGTGAGTCGAGGGGTTCCCAGTCCAAAAACATTCAGTACTTC
.	.	TRBV9	TRBJ2-6	CASSVPGLPGANVLTF	TGTGCCAGCAGCGTTCCGGGCCTCCCTGGGGCCAACGTCCTGACTTTC
.	few	TRBV9	TRBJ2-5	CASSVWRGPQETQYF	TGTGCCAGCAGCGTATGGCGGGGCCCCCAAGAGACCCAGTACTTC
.	.	TRBV11-2	TRBJ2-3	CASSPLSGSGTDTQYF	TGTGCCAGCAGCCCCCTGAGCGGTTCGGGCACAGATACGCAGTATTTT
.	.	TRBV20-1	TRBJ2-7	CSASDSYEQYF	TGCAGTGCTAGTGACAGCTACGAGCAGTACTTC
.	.	TRBV7-2	TRBJ1-5	CASNRWDQPQHF	TGTGCCAGCAACAGGTGGGATCAGCCCCAGCATTTT
TRBD2	once	TRBV9	TRBJ2-1	CASSPWTSGMNEQFF	TGTGCCAGCAGCCCATGGACTAGCGGGATGAATGAGCAGTTCTTC
.	.	TRBV7-9	TRBJ1-1	CASSLEDSLNTEAFF	TGTGCCAGCAGCCTCGAAGACAGCTTGAACACTGAAGCTTTCTTT
.	.	TRBV11-3	TRBJ2-2	CASSTPVPNTGELFF	TGTGCCAGCAGCACACCGGTCCCGAACACCGGGGAGCTGTTTTTT
.	.	TRBV20-1	TRBJ1-5	CSANLDIGEHF	TGCAGTGCTAACTTGGACATTGGTGAGCATTTT
.	few	TRBV7-2	TRBJ1-5	CASRSSVRQPQHF	TGTGCCAGCAGATCGTCGGTTAGGCAGCCCCAGCATTTT
TRBD1	few	TRBV7-2	TRBJ2-3	CAIQRGLPVAPDTQYF	TGTGCCATCCAAAGGGGGCTCCCCGTCGCCCCAGATACGCAGTATTTT
TRBD1	many	TRBV10-3	TRBJ2-3	CAIRDRGLSTDTQYF	TGTGCCATCAGGGACAGGGGGCTAAGCACAGATACGCAGTATTTT
.	.	TRBV30	TRBJ1-2	CAGDRSPNYGYTF	TGTGCCGGAGACAGGAGCCCTAACTATGGCTACACCTTC
TRBD1	once	TRBV5-6	TRBJ2-7	CASSPGQDPYVQYF	TGTGCCAGCAGCCCGGGACAGGATCCTTACGTGCAGTACTTC
.	few	TRBV2	TRBJ2-5	CASSGQGGVETQYF	TGTGCCAGCAGTGGCCAAGGGGGTGTGGAGACCCAGTACTTC
.	.	TRBV12-5	TRBJ2-1	CASGLEIRNEQFF	TGTGCTAGTGGTTTGGAAATTAGAAATGAGCAGTTCTTC
.	.	TRBV12-5	TRBJ2-1	CASVPGSSSVDEQFF	TGTGCTAGTGTCCCGGGGTCATCGTCCGTCGATGAGCAGTTCTTC
TRBD1	few	TRBV30	TRBJ1-1	CAWRGQVTEAFF	TGTGCCTGGAGAGGACAGGTAACTGAAGCTTTCTTT
.	.	TRBV18	TRBJ1-5	CASSPNRSNQPQHF	TGTGCCAGCTCACCAAATCGCAGCAATCAGCCCCAGCATTTT
.	.	TRBV5-4	TRBJ2-3	CASSSARNTQYF	TGTGCCAGCAGCTCCGCCCGGAATACGCAGTATTTT
.	.	TRBV10-3	TRBJ2-3	CAITRGQSYTDTQYF	TGTGCCATCACCCGGGGTCAGTCCTACACAGATACGCAGTATTTT
.	.	TRBV5-4	TRBJ1-2	CASSARVGKGGGYTF	TGTGCCAGCAGCGCGAGGGTAGGAAAAGGTGGTGGCTACACCTTC
.	.	TRBV19	TRBJ2-7	CASMSDATYEQYF	TGTGCCAGTATGTCGGATGCTACCTACGAGCAGTACTTC
TRBD1	few	TRBV7-2	TRBJ2-2	CASSSTGGLISGELFF	TGTGCCAGCAGCTCTACAGGGGGATTGATCAGCGGGGAGCTGTTTTTT
TRBD1	few	TRBV14	TRBJ1-2	CASSQESGTGYYGYTF	TGTGCCAGCAGCCAAGAATCAGGGACAGGATACTATGGCTACACCTTC
TRBD2	few	TRBV4-3	TRBJ2-7	CASSQGGRAHHEQYF	TGCGCCAGCAGCCAGGGTGGGAGGGCGCACCACGAGCAGTACTTC
.	few	TRBV2	TRBJ1-1	CASRTDMNTEAFF	TGTGCCAGCCGGACGGATATGAACACTGAAGCTTTCTTT
TRBD1	few	TRBV4-1	TRBJ1-2	CASSRDSYGYTF	TGCGCCAGCAGCCGGGACAGCTATGGCTACACCTTC
.	.	TRBV30	TRBJ1-1	CAWSGRTEAFF	TGTGCCTGGAGTGGAAGGACTGAAGCTTTCTTT
.	few	TRBV6-1	TRBJ2-5	CASSESFGQETQYF	TGTGCCAGCAGTGAATCGTTTGGGCAAGAGACCCAGTACTTC
.	few	TRBV2	TRBJ2-1	CASSEALAVREFF	TGTGCCAGCAGTGAAGCCTTGGCAGTAAGGGAGTTCTTC
TRBD1	.	TRBV18	TRBJ2-5	CASSPRGTGEQTQYF	TGTGCCAGCTCACCGAGGGGCACAGGGGAGCAGACCCAGTACTTC
.	few	TRBV25-1	TRBJ1-1	CASSQTVLMNTEAFF	TGTGCCAGCAGTCAAACCGTCCTTATGAACACTGAAGCTTTCTTT
TRBD2	.	TRBV5-1	TRBJ2-5	CASSLGAGDGETQYF	TGCGCCAGCAGCTTGGGGGCGGGAGATGGTGAGACCCAGTACTTC
TRBD2	few	TRBV7-9	TRBJ2-5	CASSRLAGRQTQYF	TGTGCCAGCAGCCGACTAGCGGGTCGGCAGACCCAGTACTTC
.	few	TRBV2	TRBJ2-3	CASRGQTTDTQYF	TGTGCCAGCAGAGGACAGACCACAGATACGCAGTATTTT
.	.	TRBV6-5	TRBJ1-5	CASRRQGNQPQHF	TGTGCCAGCAGAAGACAGGGCAATCAGCCCCAGCATTTT
.	few	TRBV29-1	TRBJ1-1	CSVAGLAKAFF	TGCAGCGTTGCTGGCCTAGCCAAAGCTTTCTTT
.	few	TRBV4-3	TRBJ2-1	CASTSRASSINEQFF	TGCGCCAGCACCTCCCGGGCTAGCTCGATCAATGAGCAGTTCTTC
.	.	TRBV5-1	TRBJ2-6	CASSFQGSPGANVLTF	TGCGCCAGCAGCTTCCAGGGCTCCCCTGGGGCCAACGTCCTGACTTTC
TRBD1	.	TRBV18	TRBJ1-2	CASSAGGNYGYTF	TGTGCCAGCTCGGCAGGGGGCAACTATGGCTACACCTTC
TRBD2	.	TRBV4-3	TRBJ2-1	CASSQVVSSGSSYNEQFF	TGCGCCAGCAGCCAAGTTGTGTCTAGCGGGAGTTCCTACAATGAGCAGTTCTTC
.	.	TRBV30	TRBJ1-5	CAWRGSFNQPQHF	TGTGCCTGGAGAGGGTCCTTCAATCAGCCCCAGCATTTT
.	.	TRBV18	TRBJ2-5	CASSARSSVTQYF	TGTGCCAGCTCAGCACGGAGTAGTGTGACCCAGTACTTC